This TCR beta chain was found in a study of T cell responses to AZD1222 COVID-19 vaccine. CDR3 length equals 16 residues. CDR1 and CDR2 (germline): SGDLS, YYNGEE. Deletions cut 3 bases from V and 1 base from J, with 14 bases between. Clones were read by immunoSEQ multiplex PCR, and TCRdb kept only the in-frame ones, dropping some. The sample lists about 130,000 clones; more than 85% were seen once. This clonotype originated in an adult in good health. This chain joins TRBV9 and TRBJ1-5, with D perhaps TRBD1 (6 bases). The starting material was peripheral blood, obtained on day 0 of AZD1222 vaccination. CDR3 protein: CASSEGGGGSNQPQHF. Here the CDR3 DNA reads TGTGCCAGCAGCGAGGGAGGGGGAGGAAGCAATCAGCCCCAGCATTTT.